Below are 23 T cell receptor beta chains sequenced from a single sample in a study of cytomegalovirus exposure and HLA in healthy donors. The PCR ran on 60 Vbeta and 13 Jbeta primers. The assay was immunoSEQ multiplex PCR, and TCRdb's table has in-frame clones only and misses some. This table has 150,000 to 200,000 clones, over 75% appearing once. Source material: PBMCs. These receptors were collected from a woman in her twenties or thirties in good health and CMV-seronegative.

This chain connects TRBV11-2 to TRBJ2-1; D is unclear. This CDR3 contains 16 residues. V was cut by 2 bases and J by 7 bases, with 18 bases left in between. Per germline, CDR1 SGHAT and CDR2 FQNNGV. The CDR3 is CASSLSGFYVVNEQFF. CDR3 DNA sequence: TGTGCCAGCAGCTTATCGGGTTTTTATGTCGTGAATGAGCAGTTCTTC.

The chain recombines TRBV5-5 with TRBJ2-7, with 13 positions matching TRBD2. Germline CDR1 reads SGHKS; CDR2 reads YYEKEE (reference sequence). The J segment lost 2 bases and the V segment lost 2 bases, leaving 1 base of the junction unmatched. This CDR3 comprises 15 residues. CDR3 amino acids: CASSFTSGGAYEQYF. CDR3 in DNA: TGTGCCAGCAGCTTTACTAGCGGGGGGGCCTACGAGCAGTACTTC.

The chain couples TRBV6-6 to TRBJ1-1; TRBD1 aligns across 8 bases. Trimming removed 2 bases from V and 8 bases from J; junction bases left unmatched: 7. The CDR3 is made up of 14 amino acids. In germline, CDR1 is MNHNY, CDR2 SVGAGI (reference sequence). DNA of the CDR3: TGTGCCAGCAGTTACAAGCAGGGGGCGGCGGAAGCTTTCTTT. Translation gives CASSYKQGAAEAFF.

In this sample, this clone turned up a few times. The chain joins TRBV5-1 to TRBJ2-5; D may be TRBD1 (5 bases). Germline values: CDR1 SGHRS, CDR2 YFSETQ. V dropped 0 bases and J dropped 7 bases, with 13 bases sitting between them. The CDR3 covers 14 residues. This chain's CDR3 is CASSLDGPTGTQYF. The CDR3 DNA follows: TGCGCCAGCAGCTTGGACGGACCCACAGGGACCCAGTACTTC.

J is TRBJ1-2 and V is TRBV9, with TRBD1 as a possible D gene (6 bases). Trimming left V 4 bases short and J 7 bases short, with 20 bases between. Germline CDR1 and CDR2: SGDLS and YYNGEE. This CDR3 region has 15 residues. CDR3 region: CASSLEPGGAGGYTF. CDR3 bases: TGTGCCAGCAGCCTTGAACCTGGGGGGGCAGGTGGCTACACCTTC.

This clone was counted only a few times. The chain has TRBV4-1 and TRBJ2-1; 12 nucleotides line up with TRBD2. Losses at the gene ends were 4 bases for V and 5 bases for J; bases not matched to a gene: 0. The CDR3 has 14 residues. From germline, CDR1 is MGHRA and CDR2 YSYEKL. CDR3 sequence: CASSRTSGDNEQFF. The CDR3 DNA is TGCGCCAGCAGCCGGACTAGCGGGGACAATGAGCAGTTCTTC.

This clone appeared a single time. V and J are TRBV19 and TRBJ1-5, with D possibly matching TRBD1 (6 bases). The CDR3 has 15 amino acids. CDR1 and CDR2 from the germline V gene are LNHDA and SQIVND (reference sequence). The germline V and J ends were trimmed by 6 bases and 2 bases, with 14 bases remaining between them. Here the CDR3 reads CASSTTGSGNQPQHF. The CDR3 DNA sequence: TGTGCCAGTAGCACCACAGGGTCGGGCAATCAGCCCCAGCATTTT.

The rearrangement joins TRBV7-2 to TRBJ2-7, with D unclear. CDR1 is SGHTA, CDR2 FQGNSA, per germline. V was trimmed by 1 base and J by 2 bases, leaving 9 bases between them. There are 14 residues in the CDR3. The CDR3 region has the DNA TGTGCCAGCAGCTTAGGAGGTAAACCCTACGAGCAGTACTTC. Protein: CASSLGGKPYEQYF.

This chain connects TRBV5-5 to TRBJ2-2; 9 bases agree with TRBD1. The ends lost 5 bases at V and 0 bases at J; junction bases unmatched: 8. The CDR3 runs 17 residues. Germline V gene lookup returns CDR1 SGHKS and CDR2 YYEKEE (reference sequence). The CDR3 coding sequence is TGTGCCAGCAGGTTCGGGACAGGGTTAACGAACACCGGGGAGCTGTTTTTT. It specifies CASRFGTGLTNTGELFF.

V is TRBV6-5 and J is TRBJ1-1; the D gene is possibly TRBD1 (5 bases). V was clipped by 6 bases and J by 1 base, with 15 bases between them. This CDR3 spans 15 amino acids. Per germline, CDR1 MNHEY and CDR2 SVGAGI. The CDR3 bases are TGTGCCAGCAGGACAGCAATCCGGTCGAACACTGAAGCTTTCTTT. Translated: CASRTAIRSNTEAFF.

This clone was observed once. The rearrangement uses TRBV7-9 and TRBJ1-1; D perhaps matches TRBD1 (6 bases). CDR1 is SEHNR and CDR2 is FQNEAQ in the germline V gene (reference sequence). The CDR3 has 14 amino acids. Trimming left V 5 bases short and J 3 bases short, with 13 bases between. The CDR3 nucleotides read TGTGCCAGCAGCCCGACAGGATCGCACACTGAAGCTTTCTTT. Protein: CASSPTGSHTEAFF.

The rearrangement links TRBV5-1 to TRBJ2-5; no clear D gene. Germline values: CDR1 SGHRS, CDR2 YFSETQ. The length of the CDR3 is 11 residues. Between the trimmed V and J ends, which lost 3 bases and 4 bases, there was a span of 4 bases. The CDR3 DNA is TGCGCCAGCAGCTCCAGAGAGACCCAGTACTTC. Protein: CASSSRETQYF.

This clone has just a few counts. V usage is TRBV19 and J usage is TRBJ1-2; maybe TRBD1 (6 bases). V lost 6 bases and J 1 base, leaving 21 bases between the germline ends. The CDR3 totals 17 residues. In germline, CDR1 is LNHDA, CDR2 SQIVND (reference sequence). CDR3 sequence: CASRNRTRTELNYGYTF. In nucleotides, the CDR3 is TGTGCCAGTAGGAACCGGACCCGGACAGAACTTAACTATGGCTACACCTTC.

The CDR3 loop reads CSVEDYGDTEAFF. The CDR3 DNA follows: TGCAGCGTTGAAGATTACGGGGACACTGAAGCTTTCTTT. The chain has TRBV29-1 and TRBJ1-1, with unresolved D. This CDR3 has 13 amino acids. Germline CDR1 SQVTM, CDR2 ANQGSEA. V was shortened by 0 bases and J by 3 bases, with 8 bases between the two germline ends. Combining the CDR3 with reference TRBV29-1 and TRBJ1-1 gives the whole variable domain SAVISQKPSRDICQRGTSLTIQCQVDSQVTMMFWYRQQPGQSLTLIATANQGSEATYESGFVIDKFPISRPNLTFSTLTVSNMSPEDSSIYLCSVEDYGDTEAFFGQGTRLTVV.

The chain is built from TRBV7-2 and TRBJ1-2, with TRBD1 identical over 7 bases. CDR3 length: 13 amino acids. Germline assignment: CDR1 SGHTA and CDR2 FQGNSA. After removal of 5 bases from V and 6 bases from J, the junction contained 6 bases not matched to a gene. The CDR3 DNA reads TGTGCCAGCAGCCTAACCGACAGGGATGGCTACACCTTC. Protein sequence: CASSLTDRDGYTF.

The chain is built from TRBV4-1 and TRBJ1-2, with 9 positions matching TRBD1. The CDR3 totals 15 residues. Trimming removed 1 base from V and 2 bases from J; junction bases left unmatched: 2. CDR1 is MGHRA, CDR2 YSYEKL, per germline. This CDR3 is CASSQVGTGNYGYTF. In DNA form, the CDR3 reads TGCGCCAGCAGCCAAGTTGGGACAGGGAACTATGGCTACACCTTC.

The CDR3 sequence: CASSQQGYTEAFF. CDR3 coding DNA: TGCGCCAGCAGCCAACAGGGTTACACTGAAGCTTTCTTT. J is TRBJ1-1 and V is TRBV4-1, with D possibly matching TRBD1 (5 bases). The CDR3 consists of 13 residues. V was pared by 2 bases and J by 3 bases, with 7 bases between. CDR1 and CDR2 from the germline V gene are MGHRA and YSYEKL.

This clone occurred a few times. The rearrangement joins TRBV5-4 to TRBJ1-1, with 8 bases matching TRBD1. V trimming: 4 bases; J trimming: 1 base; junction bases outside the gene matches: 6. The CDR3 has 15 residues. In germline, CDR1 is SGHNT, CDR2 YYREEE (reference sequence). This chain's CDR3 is CASSLWDRRNTEAFF. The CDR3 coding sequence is TGTGCCAGCAGCCTGTGGGACAGGAGGAACACTGAAGCTTTCTTT.

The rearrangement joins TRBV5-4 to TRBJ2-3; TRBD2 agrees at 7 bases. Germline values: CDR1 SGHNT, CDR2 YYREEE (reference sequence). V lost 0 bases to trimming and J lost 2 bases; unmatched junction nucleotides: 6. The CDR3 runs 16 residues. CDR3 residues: CASSLGSSGSTDTQYF. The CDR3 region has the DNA TGTGCCAGCAGCTTGGGAAGTAGCGGGTCCACAGATACGCAGTATTTT.

CDR3 protein: CASSPTSGRYNEQFF. The CDR3 DNA reads TGTGCCAGCAGCCCAACTAGCGGGCGCTACAATGAGCAGTTCTTC. The V and J genes are TRBV7-3 and TRBJ2-1; 9 positions agree with TRBD2. Germline V gene sequence: CDR1 SGHTA, CDR2 FQGTGA. This CDR3 has 15 amino acids. V lost 5 bases to trimming and J lost 3 bases; unmatched junction nucleotides: 5.

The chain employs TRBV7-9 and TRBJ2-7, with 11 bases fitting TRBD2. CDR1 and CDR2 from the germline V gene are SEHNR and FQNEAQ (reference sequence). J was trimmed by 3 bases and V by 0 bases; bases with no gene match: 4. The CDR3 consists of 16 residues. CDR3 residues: CASSLAVTSGIYEQYF. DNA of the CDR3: TGTGCCAGCAGCTTAGCTGTGACTAGCGGGATCTACGAGCAGTACTTC. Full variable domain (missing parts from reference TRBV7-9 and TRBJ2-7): DTGVSQNPRHKITKRGQNVTFRCDPISEHNRLYWYRQTLGQGPEFLTYFQNEAQLEKSRLLSDRFSAERPKGSFSTLEIQRTEQGDSAMYLCASSLAVTSGIYEQYFGPGTRLTVT.

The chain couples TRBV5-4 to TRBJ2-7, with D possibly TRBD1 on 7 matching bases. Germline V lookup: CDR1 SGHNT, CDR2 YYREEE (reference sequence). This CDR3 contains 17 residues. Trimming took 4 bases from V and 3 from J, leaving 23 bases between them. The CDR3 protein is CASSVDRNRGGDYEQYF. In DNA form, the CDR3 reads TGTGCCAGCAGCGTGGATCGGAACAGGGGAGGTGACTACGAGCAGTACTTC.

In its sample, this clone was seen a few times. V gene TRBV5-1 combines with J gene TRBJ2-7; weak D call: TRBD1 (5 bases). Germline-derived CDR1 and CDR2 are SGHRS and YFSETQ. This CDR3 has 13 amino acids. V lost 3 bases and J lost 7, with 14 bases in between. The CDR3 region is CASSSQGSGEQYF. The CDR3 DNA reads TGCGCCAGCAGCTCGCAGGGTAGTGGGGAGCAGTACTTC. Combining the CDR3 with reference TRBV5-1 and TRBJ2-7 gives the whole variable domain KAGVTQTPRYLIKTRGQQVTLSCSPISGHRSVSWYQQTPGQGLQFLFEYFSETQRNKGNFPGRFSGRQFSNSRSEMNVSTLELGDSALYLCASSSQGSGEQYFGPGTRLTVT.